What follows are 3 T cell receptor beta chains derived from one specimen sequenced in a study of T cells in Graves' hyperthyroidism and ophthalmopathy. Amplified regions were TCR beta CDR3 sequences from RNA transcripts. During a first-round RT-PCR of the TCR CDR3, the HTBI primer set was used. TCRdb fed the multiplex PCR reads into MiXCR, producing one record per CDR3 protein. The table lists hundreds of thousands of distinct CDR3 sequences, roughly a sixth of them singletons, with 17% in the top ten. Sequences were obtained from blood. All receptors derive from a woman aged 18-35 years with Graves' ophthalmopathy.

This clonotype has ten or more counts. The chain carries TRBV28 and TRBJ2-5, with a weak D call TRBD2 (6 bases). Germline assignment: CDR1 MDHEN and CDR2 SYDVKM. V dropped 2 bases and J dropped 0 bases, with 25 bases sitting between them. CDR3 length: 20 amino acids. The CDR3 protein is CASSLAPWRGGGAHQETQYF. As DNA, the CDR3 is TGTGCCAGCAGTTTAGCCCCCTGGAGGGGAGGAGGGGCCCACCAAGAGACCCAGTACTTC.

This clonotype was seen a handful of times. The chain has TRBV20-1 and TRBJ2-5; 12 nucleotides match TRBD2. V shed 4 bases, J shed 3 bases, and the junction held 6 bases outside the gene matches. Germline CDR1 DFQATT, CDR2 SNEGSKA (reference sequence). This CDR3 spans 15 amino acids. The CDR3 reads CSATTSGSEEETQYF. DNA of the CDR3: TGCAGTGCTACGACTAGCGGGAGCGAAGAAGAGACCCAGTACTTC.

In this sample, this clonotype turned up a few times. The junction and the germline gene differ at one end; a read error may be behind it. The V gene is TRBV4-1, the J gene TRBJ2-2; D is unresolved. The CDR3 sequence is 14 residues long. CDR1 and CDR2 (germline): MGHRA, YSYEKL. The CDR3 region has the DNA TGCGCCAGCAGCCGAGAGACGGACCCTGGGGAACTGTTTTTT. It yields the protein CASSRETDPGELFF.